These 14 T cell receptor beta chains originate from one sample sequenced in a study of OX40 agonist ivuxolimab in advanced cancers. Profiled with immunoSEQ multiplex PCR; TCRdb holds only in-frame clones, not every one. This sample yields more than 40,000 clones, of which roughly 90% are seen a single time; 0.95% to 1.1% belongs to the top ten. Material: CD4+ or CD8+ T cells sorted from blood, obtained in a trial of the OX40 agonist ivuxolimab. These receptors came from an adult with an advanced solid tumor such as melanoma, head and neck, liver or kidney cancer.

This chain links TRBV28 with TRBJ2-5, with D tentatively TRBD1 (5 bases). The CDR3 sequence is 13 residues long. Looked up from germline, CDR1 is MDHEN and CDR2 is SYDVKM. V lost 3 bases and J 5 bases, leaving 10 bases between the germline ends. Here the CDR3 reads CASSLTVSETQYF. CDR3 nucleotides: TGTGCCAGCAGTTTGACAGTGTCGGAGACCCAGTACTTC.

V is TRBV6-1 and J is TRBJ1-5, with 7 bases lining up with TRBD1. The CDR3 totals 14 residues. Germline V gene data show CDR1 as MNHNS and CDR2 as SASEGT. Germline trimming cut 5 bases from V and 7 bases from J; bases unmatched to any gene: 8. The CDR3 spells CASSLGGIGQPQHF. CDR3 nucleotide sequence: TGTGCCAGCAGTCTAGGGGGCATAGGGCAGCCCCAGCATTTT.

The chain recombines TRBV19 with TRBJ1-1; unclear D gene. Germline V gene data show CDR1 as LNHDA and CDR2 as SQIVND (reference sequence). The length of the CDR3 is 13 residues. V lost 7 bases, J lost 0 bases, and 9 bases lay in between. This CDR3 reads CASMRNMNTEAFF. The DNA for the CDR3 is TGTGCCAGTATGAGGAATATGAACACTGAAGCTTTCTTT.

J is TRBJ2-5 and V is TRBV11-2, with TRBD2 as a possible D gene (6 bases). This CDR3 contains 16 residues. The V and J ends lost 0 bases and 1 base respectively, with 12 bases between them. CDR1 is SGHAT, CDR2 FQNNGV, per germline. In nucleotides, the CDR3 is TGTGCCAGCAGCTTAGAAAGCGGGCGGGGCCAAGAGACCCAGTACTTC. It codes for CASSLESGRGQETQYF.

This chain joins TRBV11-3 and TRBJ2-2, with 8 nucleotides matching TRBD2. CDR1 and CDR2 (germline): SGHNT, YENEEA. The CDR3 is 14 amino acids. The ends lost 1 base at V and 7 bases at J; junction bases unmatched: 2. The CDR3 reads CASSLAGGVGELFF. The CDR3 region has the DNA TGTGCCAGCAGCTTAGCGGGAGGGGTCGGGGAGCTGTTTTTT.

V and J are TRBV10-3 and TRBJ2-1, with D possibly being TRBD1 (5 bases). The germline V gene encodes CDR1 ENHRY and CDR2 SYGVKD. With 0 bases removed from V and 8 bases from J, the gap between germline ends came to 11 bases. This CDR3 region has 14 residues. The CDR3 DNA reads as TGTGCCATCAGTGAGTCGAGACAGTACGATGAGCAGTTCTTC. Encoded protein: CAISESRQYDEQFF.

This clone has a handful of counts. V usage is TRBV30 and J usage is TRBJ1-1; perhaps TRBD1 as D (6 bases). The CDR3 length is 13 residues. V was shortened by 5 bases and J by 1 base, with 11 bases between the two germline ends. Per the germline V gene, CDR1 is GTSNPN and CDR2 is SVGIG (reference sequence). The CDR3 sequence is CAWGTWANTEAFF. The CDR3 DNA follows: TGTGCCTGGGGGACATGGGCGAACACTGAAGCTTTCTTT.

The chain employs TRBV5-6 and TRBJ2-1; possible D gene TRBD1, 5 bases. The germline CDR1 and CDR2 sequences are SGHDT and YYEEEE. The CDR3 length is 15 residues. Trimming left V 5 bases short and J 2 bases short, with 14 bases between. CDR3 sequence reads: CASRFLGAPYNEQFF. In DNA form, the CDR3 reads TGTGCCAGCAGGTTCCTAGGGGCCCCCTACAATGAGCAGTTCTTC.

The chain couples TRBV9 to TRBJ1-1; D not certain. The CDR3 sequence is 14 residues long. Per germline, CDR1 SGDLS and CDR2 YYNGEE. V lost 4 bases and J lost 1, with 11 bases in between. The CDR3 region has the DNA TGTGCCAGCAGCCCACGTGTTAAGAACACTGAAGCTTTCTTT. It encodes CASSPRVKNTEAFF.

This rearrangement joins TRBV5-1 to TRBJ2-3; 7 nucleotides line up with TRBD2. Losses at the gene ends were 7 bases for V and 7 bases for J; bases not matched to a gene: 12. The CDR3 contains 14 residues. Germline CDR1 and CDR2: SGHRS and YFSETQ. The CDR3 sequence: CASGEGGREYTQYF. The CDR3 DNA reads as TGCGCCAGCGGGGAGGGCGGGAGAGAATATACGCAGTATTTT.

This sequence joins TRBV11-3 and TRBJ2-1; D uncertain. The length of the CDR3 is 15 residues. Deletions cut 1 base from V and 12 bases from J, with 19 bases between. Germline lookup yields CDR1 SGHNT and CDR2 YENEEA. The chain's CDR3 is CASSLGKSTPRRQFF. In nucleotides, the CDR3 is TGTGCCAGCAGCTTAGGCAAGAGTACCCCGAGGAGGCAGTTCTTC.

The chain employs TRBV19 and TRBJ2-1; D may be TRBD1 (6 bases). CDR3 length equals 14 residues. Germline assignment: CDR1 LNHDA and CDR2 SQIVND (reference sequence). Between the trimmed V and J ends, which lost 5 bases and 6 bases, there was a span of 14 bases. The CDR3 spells CASSFGQPGNEQFF. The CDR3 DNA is TGTGCCAGTAGTTTTGGACAGCCAGGCAATGAGCAGTTCTTC. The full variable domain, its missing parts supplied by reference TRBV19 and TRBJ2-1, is DGGITQSPKYLFRKEGQNVTLSCEQNLNHDAMYWYRQDPGQGLRLIYYSQIVNDFQKGDIAEGYSVSREKKESFPLTVTSAQKNPTAFYLCASSFGQPGNEQFFGPGTRLTVL.

The CDR3 DNA reads as TGTGCCAGCCAGAGGACTAGCGGGAACACCGGGGAGCTGTTTTTT. Its translation: CASQRTSGNTGELFF. This chain links TRBV6-4 with TRBJ2-2; 10 bases map to TRBD2. CDR3 size: 15 residues. V lost 8 bases, J lost 1 base, and 4 bases stayed unmatched. The germline V gene has CDR1 MRHNA and CDR2 SNTAGT.

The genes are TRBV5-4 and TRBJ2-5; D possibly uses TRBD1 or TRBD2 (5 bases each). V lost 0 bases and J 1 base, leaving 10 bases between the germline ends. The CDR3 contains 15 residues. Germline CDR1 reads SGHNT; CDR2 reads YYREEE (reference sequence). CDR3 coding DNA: TGTGCCAGCAGCTTGGCCGGGACGGTCCAAGAGACCCAGTACTTC. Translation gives CASSLAGTVQETQYF.